These 7 T cell receptor beta chains were all obtained from the same sample, sequenced in a study of shared clonotypes between healthy human individuals. Cells designated naive CD8 were CD45RO-negative and were positively selected for CCR7, with terminally differentiated effector memory CD45RA+ cells excluded. The data were produced by immunoSEQ multiplex PCR, yet TCRdb's version contains in-frame clones alone and is incomplete. The sample records some 1,900,000 clones, around 96% being singletons. The sample comprised naive CD8+ T cells sorted from blood. Source of these receptors: a man between 18 and 35 years old in good health.

The V call is TRBV6-5, the J call TRBJ1-2; 8 nucleotides match TRBD1. Germline V CDR1 and CDR2: MNHEY, SVGAGI. V gave up 7 bases and J gave up 3 bases; unmatched junction bases: 7. The CDR3 is 14 residues long. CDR3 nucleotides: TGTGCCAGCACCCAGGGGGCCTACGACTATGGCTACACCTTC. This encodes CASTQGAYDYGYTF.

This chain joins TRBV11-1 and TRBJ2-5; TRBD1 might be the D (6 bases). The CDR3 totals 17 residues. Germline loops: CDR1 SGHAT, CDR2 FQDESV (reference sequence). Trimming shortened V by 0 bases and J by 9 bases, and 23 bases separated the two germline ends. The CDR3 here is CASSLASGLGAYGAQYF. The CDR3 bases are TGTGCCAGCAGCTTAGCATCCGGCTTGGGGGCCTATGGGGCCCAGTACTTC. The entire variable domain, with the rest obtained from reference TRBV11-1 and TRBJ2-5, is as follows: EAEVAQSPRYKITEKSQAVAFWCDPISGHATLYWYRQILGQGPELLVQFQDESVVDDSQLPKDRFSAERLKGVDSTLKIQPAELGDSAMYLCASSLASGLGAYGAQYFGPGTRLLVL.

As for this clone: This sample includes further DNA sequences coding for the same CDR3. The V call is TRBV27, the J call TRBJ1-2; unclear D gene. The CDR3 has 14 residues. CDR1 is MNHEY and CDR2 is SMNVEV in the germline V gene (reference sequence). The V gene lost 2 bases and the J gene lost 3 bases, with 10 bases spanning the gap. The CDR3 reads CASSLLGSDYGYTF. The CDR3 bases are TGTGCCAGCAGTTTACTAGGGTCTGACTATGGCTACACCTTC.

This clone was picked up one time. The CDR3 region is CASSFTIAGEETQYF. CDR3 nucleotides: TGTGCCAGCAGCTTCACTATAGCGGGGGAAGAGACCCAGTACTTC. V gene TRBV11-2 combines with J gene TRBJ2-5; 9 bases fit TRBD2. The junction had 5 bases not matched to a gene; V was cut back by 3 bases and J by 3 bases. Germline V gene sequence: CDR1 SGHAT, CDR2 FQNNGV. The CDR3 extends over 15 amino acids.

The gene calls are TRBV27 and TRBJ2-1; TRBD1 might be the D (6 bases). The CDR3 is 15 residues long. V was clipped by 5 bases and J by 12 bases, with 23 bases between them. Germline V lookup: CDR1 MNHEY, CDR2 SMNVEV (reference sequence). CDR3 sequence (DNA): TGTGCCAGCAGTCTTACAGGGCTCTCCCCGGTCGGGCAGTTCTTC. As protein: CASSLTGLSPVGQFF.

The chain is built from TRBV2 and TRBJ2-7; a weak D match, TRBD2 (5 bases). V was cut by 5 bases and J by 4 bases, with 15 bases left in between. The CDR3 is made up of 14 amino acids. CDR1 SNHLY and CDR2 FYNNEI come from the germline V gene. In DNA, the CDR3 is TGTGCCAGCAGTCACGGGGATTGGAGGTACGAGCAGTACTTC. Translation gives CASSHGDWRYEQYF.

With respect to this clone: This sample also contains other DNA sequences that code for the same CDR3. V usage is TRBV9 and J usage is TRBJ2-3; D gene ambiguous. V gave up 0 bases and J gave up 6 bases, with 8 bases separating them. This CDR3 has 13 amino acids. Germline lookup yields CDR1 SGDLS and CDR2 YYNGEE. CDR3 nucleotide sequence: TGTGCCAGCAGCGTAGTACCTGGGGATACGCAGTATTTT. It specifies CASSVVPGDTQYF.